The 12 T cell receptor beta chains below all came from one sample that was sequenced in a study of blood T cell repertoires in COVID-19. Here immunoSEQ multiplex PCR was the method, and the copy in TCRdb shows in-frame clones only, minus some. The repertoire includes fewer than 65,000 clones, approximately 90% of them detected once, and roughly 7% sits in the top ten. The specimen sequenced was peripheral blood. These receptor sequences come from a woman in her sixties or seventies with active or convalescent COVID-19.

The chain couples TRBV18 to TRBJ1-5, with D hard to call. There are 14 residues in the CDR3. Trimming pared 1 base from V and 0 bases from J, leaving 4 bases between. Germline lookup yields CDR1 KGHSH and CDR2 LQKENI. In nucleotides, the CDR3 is TGTGCCAGCTCACCACTCCATAGCAATCAGCCCCAGCATTTT. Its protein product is CASSPLHSNQPQHF.

The CDR3 DNA reads as TGTGCCAGCAGCGTAGCTTCTAGCACAGATACGCAGTATTTT. Its protein is CASSVASSTDTQYF. The V gene is TRBV9, the J gene TRBJ2-3; D is undetermined. CDR1 SGDLS and CDR2 YYNGEE come from the germline V gene. The CDR3 totals 14 residues. V lost 0 bases to trimming and J lost 0 bases, with 5 bases between them. The whole variable domain, filled in from reference TRBV9 and TRBJ2-3, reads DSGVTQTPKHLITATGQRVTLRCSPRSGDLSVYWYQQSLDQGLQFLIQYYNGEERAKGNILERFSAQQFPDLHSELNLSSLELGDSALYFCASSVASSTDTQYFGPGTRLTVL.

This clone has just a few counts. CDR3 residues: CASSLTGKQPQHF. As DNA, the CDR3 is TGTGCCAGCAGCCTCACAGGGAAGCAGCCCCAGCATTTT. The rearrangement joins TRBV5-5 to TRBJ1-5; perhaps TRBD1 as D (6 bases). The CDR3 contains 13 residues. In germline, CDR1 is SGHKS, CDR2 YYEKEE (reference sequence). V was shortened by 4 bases and J by 7 bases, with 12 bases between the two germline ends.

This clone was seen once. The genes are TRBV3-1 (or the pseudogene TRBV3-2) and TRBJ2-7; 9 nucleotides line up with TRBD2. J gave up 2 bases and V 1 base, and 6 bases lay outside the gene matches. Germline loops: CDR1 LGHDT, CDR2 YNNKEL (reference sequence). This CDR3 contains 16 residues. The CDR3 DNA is TGTGCCAGCAGCCAAGGTTTGAGCGGGGGGACCTACGAGCAGTACTTC. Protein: CASSQGLSGGTYEQYF.

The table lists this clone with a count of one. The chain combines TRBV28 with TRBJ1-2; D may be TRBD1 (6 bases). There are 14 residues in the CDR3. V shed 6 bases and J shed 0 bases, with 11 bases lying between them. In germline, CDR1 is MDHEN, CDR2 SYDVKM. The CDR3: CASRLGASNYGYTF. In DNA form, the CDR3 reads TGTGCCAGCAGATTGGGGGCCTCTAACTATGGCTACACCTTC.

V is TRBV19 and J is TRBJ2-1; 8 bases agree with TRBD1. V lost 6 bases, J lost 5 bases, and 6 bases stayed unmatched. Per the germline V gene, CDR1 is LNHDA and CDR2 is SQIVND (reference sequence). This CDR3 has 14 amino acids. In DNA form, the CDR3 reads TGTGCCAGTAGGACGGACAGGGCGAACAATGAGCAGTTCTTC. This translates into CASRTDRANNEQFF.

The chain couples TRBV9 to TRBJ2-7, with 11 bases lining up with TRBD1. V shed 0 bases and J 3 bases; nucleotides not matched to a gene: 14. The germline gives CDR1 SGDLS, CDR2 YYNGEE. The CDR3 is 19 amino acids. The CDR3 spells CASSVATGVGTGGDYEQYF. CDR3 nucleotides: TGTGCCAGCAGCGTAGCTACGGGGGTTGGGACAGGGGGAGACTACGAGCAGTACTTC.

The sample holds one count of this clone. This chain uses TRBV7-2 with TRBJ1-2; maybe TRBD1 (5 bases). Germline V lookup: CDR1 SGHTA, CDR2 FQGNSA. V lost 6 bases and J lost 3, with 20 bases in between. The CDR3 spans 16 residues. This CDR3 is CASSMGGQGSDYGYTF. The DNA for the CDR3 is TGTGCCAGCAGTATGGGAGGACAAGGATCTGACTATGGCTACACCTTC.

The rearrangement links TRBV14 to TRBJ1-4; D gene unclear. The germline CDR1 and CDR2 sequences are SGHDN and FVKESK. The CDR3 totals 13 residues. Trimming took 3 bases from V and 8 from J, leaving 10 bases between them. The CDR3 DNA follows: TGTGCCAGCAGCCAGCAGTTAAGAGAAAAACTGTTTTTT. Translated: CASSQQLREKLFF.

The CDR3 coding sequence is TGTGCCAGCAGCCAAGGAGGAGCGGGGGGGCAAGAGACCCAGTACTTC. Its translation is CASSQGGAGGQETQYF. The chain employs TRBV4-2 and TRBJ2-5, with 10 positions matching TRBD2. This CDR3 region has 16 residues. The V gene's germline CDR1 is LGHNA and CDR2 YNFKEQ. Trimming took 1 base from V and 2 from J; bases not matched to a gene: 4.

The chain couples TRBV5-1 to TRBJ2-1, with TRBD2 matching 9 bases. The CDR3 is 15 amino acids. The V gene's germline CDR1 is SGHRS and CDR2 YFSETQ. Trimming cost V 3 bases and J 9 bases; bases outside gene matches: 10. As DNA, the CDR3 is TGCGCCAGCAGCTCTGGGACTAGCTTGCAGTTTGAGCAGTTCTTC. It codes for CASSSGTSLQFEQFF.

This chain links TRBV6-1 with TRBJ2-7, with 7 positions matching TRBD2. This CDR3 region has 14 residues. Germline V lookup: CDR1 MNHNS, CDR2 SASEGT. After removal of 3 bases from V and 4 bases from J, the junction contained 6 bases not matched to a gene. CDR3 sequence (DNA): TGTGCCAGCAGTGACCGGGACTATAAATACGAGCAGTACTTC. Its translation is CASSDRDYKYEQYF.